The subject of this entry is one T cell receptor (beta chain). Germline V lookup: CDR1 LNHDA, CDR2 SQIVND (reference sequence). V lost 0 bases and J 2 bases, leaving 10 bases between the germline ends. The CDR3 loop spans 15 amino acids. The data are from a study of T cell changes during pregnancy in multiple sclerosis. Measured with immunoSEQ multiplex PCR; TCRdb has only the in-frame clones, and not every one. Of fewer than 90,000 clones in the sample, approximately 95% were seen once. This specimen was peripheral blood, taken after pregnancy. V usage is TRBV19 and J usage is TRBJ2-5; D uncertain. The receptor was isolated from a female donor in good health, enrolled as a control in a pregnancy study. The CDR3 sequence is CASSIDSTSQETQYF. The CDR3 bases are TGTGCCAGTAGTATAGATTCAACGAGTCAAGAGACCCAGTACTTC.